The present T cell receptor beta chain was sequenced within a study of CD8 T cells in ankylosing spondylitis. Study results and caveats: Blood from ankylosing spondylitis patients appeared to carry a characteristic roughly 8-variant TCR beta motif. The authors reported significant enrichment of disease-linked clones in matched ankylosing spondylitis synovial fluid.

The CDR3 spans 16 residues. TCRdb re-analysed the 5' RACE reads in MiXCR, keeping a single row per CDR3 protein. The sample lists 650,000 to 800,000 distinct CDR3 sequences, 15% to 20% occurring once. Concerning this clonotype: Its target is not known.

The clonotype comes from a male donor with ankylosing spondylitis. The source material was blood, either unsorted or a sorted T cell fraction (not recorded which). The rearrangement joins TRBV21-1 to TRBJ2-1; TRBD2 is the table's D call, not checked against the DNA. TRBV21-1 is classified as a pseudogene. DNA for the CDR3: TGTGCCAGCAGCAAATTCCAGGGACTAGCGAGCAATGAGCAGTTCTTC. This gives the protein CASSKFQGLASNEQFF.